One T cell receptor (beta chain) is described in this entry. Some clones are missing from TCRdb's copy, which holds only in-frame ones; the method was immunoSEQ multiplex PCR. Among some 50,000 clones, roughly 90% were seen once, and the ten largest hold 1.5%. This sample was taken from a study of T cell changes during pregnancy in multiple sclerosis. V lost 1 base, J lost 5 bases, and 10 bases stayed unmatched. The CDR3 is 16 amino acids. Germline-derived CDR1 and CDR2 are SGHVS and FQNEAQ. Sequencing was performed on peripheral blood, taken in the first trimester of pregnancy. The chain carries TRBV7-8 and TRBJ1-2, with TRBD1 identical over 7 bases. The origin of this receptor is a female donor in good health, enrolled as a control in a pregnancy study. The CDR3 is CASSLEGQSQGYGYTF. CDR3 DNA: TGTGCCAGCAGCTTAGAGGGACAGAGTCAGGGGTATGGCTACACCTTC.